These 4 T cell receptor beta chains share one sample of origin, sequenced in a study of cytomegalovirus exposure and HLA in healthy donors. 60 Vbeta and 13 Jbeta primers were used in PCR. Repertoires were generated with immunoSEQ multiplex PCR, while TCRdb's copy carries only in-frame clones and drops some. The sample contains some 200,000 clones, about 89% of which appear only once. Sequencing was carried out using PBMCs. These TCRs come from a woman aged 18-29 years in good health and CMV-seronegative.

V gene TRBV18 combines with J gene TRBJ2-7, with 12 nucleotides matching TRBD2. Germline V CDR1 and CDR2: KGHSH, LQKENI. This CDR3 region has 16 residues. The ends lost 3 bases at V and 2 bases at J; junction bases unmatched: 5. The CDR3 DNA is TGTGCCAGCTCACCGTTACTAGCGGGGGGACCCTACGAGCAGTACTTC. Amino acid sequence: CASSPLLAGGPYEQYF.

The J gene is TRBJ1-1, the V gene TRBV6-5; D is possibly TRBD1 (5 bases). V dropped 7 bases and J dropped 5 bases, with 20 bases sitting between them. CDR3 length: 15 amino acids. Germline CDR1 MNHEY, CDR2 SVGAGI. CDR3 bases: TGTGCCAGCACCACCCGCCGGGGGAGTGGGACTGAAGCTTTCTTT. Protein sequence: CASTTRRGSGTEAFF.

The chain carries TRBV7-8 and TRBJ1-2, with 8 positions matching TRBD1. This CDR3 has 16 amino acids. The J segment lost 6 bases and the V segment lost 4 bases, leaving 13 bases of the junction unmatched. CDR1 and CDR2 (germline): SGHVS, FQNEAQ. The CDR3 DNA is TGTGCCAGCAGCTCGGGACAGGTGGGGTTCGGCGATGGCTACACCTTC. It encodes CASSSGQVGFGDGYTF.

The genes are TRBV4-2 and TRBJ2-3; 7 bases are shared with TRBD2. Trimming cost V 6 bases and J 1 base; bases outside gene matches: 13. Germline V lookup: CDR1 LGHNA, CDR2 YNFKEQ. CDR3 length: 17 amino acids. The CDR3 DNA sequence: TGTGCCAGCAGTCACGGGTCCGCGAGCGGGGGCACAGATACGCAGTATTTT. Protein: CASSHGSASGGTDTQYF.